This entry features one TCR beta chain sequence. The trim removed 3 bases at V and 2 bases at J, leaving 1 base unmatched. CDR1 and CDR2 (germline): SEHNR, FQNEAQ (reference sequence). The CDR3 length is 14 residues. The data originate from a study of T cell changes during pregnancy in multiple sclerosis. Clones were read by immunoSEQ multiplex PCR, and TCRdb kept only the in-frame ones, dropping some. The sample shows 90,000 to 120,000 clones, roughly 92% of them seen only once. The sequencing used peripheral blood, collected in the third trimester of pregnancy. This TCR was sampled from a female donor in good health, enrolled as a control in a pregnancy study. The chain links TRBV7-9 to TRBJ2-7; 10 bases map to TRBD1. The CDR3 reads CASSFDRGPYEQYF. CDR3 nucleotide sequence: TGTGCCAGCAGCTTCGACAGGGGGCCCTACGAGCAGTACTTC. The whole variable domain, remainder taken from reference TRBV7-9 and TRBJ2-7, is DTGVSQNPRHKITKRGQNVTFRCDPISEHNRLYWYRQTLGQGPEFLTYFQNEAQLEKSRLLSDRFSAERPKGSFSTLEIQRTEQGDSAMYLCASSFDRGPYEQYFGPGTRLTVT.